Below are 31 T cell receptor beta chains sequenced from a single sample in a study of identical twins. TCRdb itself ran the 5' RACE reads through MiXCR, one entry per CDR3 protein. The data hold roughly 1.6 million distinct CDR3 sequences, with under 35% observed a single time. Sample: cord blood. All receptors derive from a newborn girl in good health.

This clonotype was recorded a few times. V usage is TRBV18 and J usage is TRBJ2-7, with 7 bases fitting TRBD2. Germline-derived CDR1 and CDR2 are KGHSH and LQKENI. Trimming cost V 5 bases and J 6 bases; bases outside gene matches: 10. The CDR3 is made up of 14 amino acids. The CDR3 DNA follows: TGTGCCAGCTCAAGGGGTCCAGCGGGACGCGAGCAGTACTTC. Its translation is CASSRGPAGREQYF. The complete variable domain, with remaining parts taken from reference TRBV18 and TRBJ2-7, reads NAGVMQNPRHLVRRRGQEARLRCSPMKGHSHVYWYRQLPEEGLKFMVYLQKENIIDESGMPKERFSAEFPKEGPSILRIQQVVRGDSAAYFCASSRGPAGREQYFGPGTRLTVT.

The chain recombines TRBV11-1 with TRBJ2-3, with 8 bases aligning to TRBD2. V trimming: 2 bases; J trimming: 2 bases; junction bases outside the gene matches: 9. This CDR3 comprises 17 residues. Looked up from germline, CDR1 is SGHAT and CDR2 is FQDESV (reference sequence). The CDR3 coding sequence is TGTGCCAGCAGCTTAATACCTAGCGGGCCCCACACAGATACGCAGTATTTT. It yields the protein CASSLIPSGPHTDTQYF.

This clonotype was seen a few times. This CDR3 is CAILNLYTQYF. In DNA form, the CDR3 reads TGTGCCATCTTGAATCTCTATACGCAGTATTTT. The chain combines TRBV10-3 with TRBJ2-3; D is ambiguous. The CDR3 covers 11 residues. The V and J ends lost 8 bases and 7 bases respectively, with 10 bases between them. CDR1 and CDR2 from the germline V gene are ENHRY and SYGVKD.

The rearrangement joins TRBV18 to TRBJ2-1, with 8 bases matching TRBD1. V trimming: 2 bases; J trimming: 7 bases; junction bases outside the gene matches: 7. The CDR3 loop spans 15 amino acids. Germline V gives CDR1 KGHSH, CDR2 LQKENI. CDR3 in amino acids: CASSPSQGARNEQFF. The CDR3 DNA sequence: TGTGCCAGCTCACCATCTCAGGGGGCGCGGAATGAGCAGTTCTTC.

The chain recombines TRBV6-6 with TRBJ2-1; 11 positions agree with TRBD1. The J call could be wrong; TRBJ2-7 is a better fit for the DNA end. The CDR3 has 17 residues. Per the germline V gene, CDR1 is MNHNY and CDR2 is SVGAGI (reference sequence). The CDR3 DNA reads as TGTGCCAGCAGTTTCACCGGGACAGGGGGTCCCTACAATGAGCAGTACTTC. Translated: CASSFTGTGGPYNEQYF.

This clonotype was detected a few times. The rearrangement joins TRBV4-2 to TRBJ1-1; tentative D call: TRBD1 (5 bases). This CDR3 region has 17 residues. Germline CDR1 and CDR2: LGHNA and YNFKEQ. V lost 4 bases and J lost 0, with 18 bases in between. CDR3 in amino acids: CASSPSGRWYLNTEAFF. CDR3 DNA: TGTGCCAGCAGCCCTTCAGGGAGGTGGTACCTGAACACTGAAGCTTTCTTT.

The V gene is TRBV12-3 or TRBV12-4, the J gene TRBJ1-1; TRBD1 is a possible D gene (6 bases). Deletions cut 2 bases from V and 1 base from J, with 11 bases between. The length of the CDR3 is 15 residues. The CDR3 nucleotides read TGTGCCAGCAGTTTACCGGGACACTGGAACACTGAAGCTTTCTTT. Protein sequence: CASSLPGHWNTEAFF.

This clonotype was observed many times. The J gene is TRBJ2-5, the V gene TRBV5-1; D is unresolved. Trimming removed 6 bases from V and 5 bases from J, with 14 bases in between. The CDR3 contains 13 residues. The germline CDR1 and CDR2 sequences are SGHRS and YFSETQ. The CDR3 nucleotides read TGCGCCAGCACCGTAGACTCACACGAGACCCAGTACTTC. Its protein product is CASTVDSHETQYF. Full variable domain (remainder filled in from reference TRBV5-1 and TRBJ2-5): KAGVTQTPRYLIKTRGQQVTLSCSPISGHRSVSWYQQTPGQGLQFLFEYFSETQRNKGNFPGRFSGRQFSNSRSEMNVSTLELGDSALYLCASTVDSHETQYFGPGTRLLVL.

In DNA, the CDR3 is TGTGCCAGCAGCCAAGAGGTTGCAGGCCGACCGCATTTT. Translating gives CASSQEVAGRPHF. The rearrangement joins TRBV4-2 to TRBJ1-5; D gene uncertain. This CDR3 region has 13 residues. CDR1 and CDR2 from the germline V gene are LGHNA and YNFKEQ. Deletions cut 0 bases from V and 15 bases from J, with 15 bases between.

This clonotype was seen once. A much larger clone differs from this one at a single base, so this may be a read error. The chain carries TRBV5-1 and TRBJ1-2, with D tentatively TRBD1 (5 bases). Germline CDR1 reads SGHRS; CDR2 reads YFSETQ. There are 14 residues in the CDR3. The CDR3 loop is CANSLVPGSYGYTF. The CDR3, as DNA: TGCGCCAACAGCTTGGTTCCAGGGAGTTATGGCTACACCTTC.

CDR3 DNA: TGTGCCAGCTCAACCCGGGAGAATTTCTACTCTGGGGCCAACGTCCTGACTTTC. It translates to CASSTRENFYSGANVLTF. The genes are TRBV27 and TRBJ2-6, with D possibly matching TRBD2 (6 bases). Germline CDR1 and CDR2: MNHEY and SMNVEV (reference sequence). CDR3 size: 18 residues. Trimming took off 8 bases at V and 0 bases at J, with 20 bases between the two ends.

This clonotype appeared a few times. The chain is built from TRBV6-1 and TRBJ2-5; D is perhaps TRBD2 (5 bases). This CDR3 comprises 14 residues. The V gene lost 6 bases and the J gene lost 4 bases, with 15 bases spanning the gap. Germline loops: CDR1 MNHNS, CDR2 SASEGT. The CDR3 DNA reads as TGTGCCAGCAGGGCCGGAGTGGGGAGAGAGACCCAGTACTTC. Translated: CASRAGVGRETQYF.

A few counts support this clonotype. V usage is TRBV2 and J usage is TRBJ2-3; 11 bases line up with TRBD1. The CDR3 sequence is 15 residues long. After removal of 6 bases from V and 5 bases from J, the junction contained 7 bases not matched to a gene. Germline V gene lookup returns CDR1 SNHLY and CDR2 FYNNEI. CDR3 coding DNA: TGTGCCAGCAGACCAGGACAGGGGGCGCGAGATACGCAGTATTTT. Protein product: CASRPGQGARDTQYF.

The chain employs TRBV12-3 or TRBV12-4 and TRBJ2-7, with a weak D call TRBD2 (5 bases). CDR3 length: 14 amino acids. V was trimmed by 3 bases and J by 5 bases, leaving 14 bases between them. The CDR3 loop is CASSLWGEIHEQYF. The DNA of the CDR3 is TGTGCCAGCAGTTTGTGGGGAGAAATCCACGAGCAGTACTTC.

V gene TRBV5-1 combines with J gene TRBJ2-5; weak D call: TRBD1 (6 bases). Germline CDR1 SGHRS, CDR2 YFSETQ. Trimming stripped 4 bases from V and 5 bases from J, with 15 bases between. The length of the CDR3 is 14 residues. The CDR3 is CASSPQGSGETQYF. As DNA, the CDR3 is TGCGCCAGCAGCCCACAGGGTTCGGGGGAGACCCAGTACTTC. Full variable domain (outside the CDR3, taken from reference TRBV5-1 and TRBJ2-5): KAGVTQTPRYLIKTRGQQVTLSCSPISGHRSVSWYQQTPGQGLQFLFEYFSETQRNKGNFPGRFSGRQFSNSRSEMNVSTLELGDSALYLCASSPQGSGETQYFGPGTRLLVL.

This chain connects TRBV20-1 to TRBJ1-1; 7 nucleotides match TRBD1. Germline V gene sequence: CDR1 DFQATT, CDR2 SNEGSKA (reference sequence). The CDR3 is 12 amino acids. The CDR3 DNA reads TGCATCATCGACAGGGAAGTAGCTGAAGCTTTCTTT. The encoded protein is CIIDREVAEAFF.

The chain employs TRBV18 and TRBJ2-7; D unresolved. CDR1 is KGHSH and CDR2 is LQKENI in the germline V gene. This CDR3 is 14 amino acids long. V lost 3 bases, J lost 7 bases, and 16 bases lay in between. The CDR3 DNA reads as TGTGCCAGCTCACCCCCTCCTAAGGGCAATGAGCAGTACTTC. It specifies CASSPPPKGNEQYF.

This clonotype was seen a handful of times. This chain joins TRBV6-1 and TRBJ1-5, with 7 bases matching TRBD1. With V trimmed by 4 bases and J by 0 bases, 6 bases remained unmatched. The germline V gene encodes CDR1 MNHNS and CDR2 SASEGT. This CDR3 has 16 residues. The CDR3 region is CASSGQGGDSNQPQHF. As DNA, the CDR3 is TGTGCCAGCAGTGGACAGGGCGGAGATAGCAATCAGCCCCAGCATTTT.

This clonotype has only a few counts. CDR3 residues: CSVGALEAFF. In DNA form, the CDR3 reads TGCAGCGTTGGGGCACTTGAAGCTTTCTTT. The V gene is TRBV29-1, the J gene TRBJ1-1; D gene uncertain. Trimming shortened V by 4 bases and J by 7 bases, and 7 bases separated the two germline ends. The germline V gene encodes CDR1 SQVTM and CDR2 ANQGSEA. The CDR3 has 10 residues.

The CDR3 here is CSASPRLAGTDTQYF. CDR3 DNA: TGCAGTGCCAGCCCCAGACTAGCGGGAACAGATACGCAGTATTTT. This rearrangement joins TRBV20-1 to TRBJ2-3; 11 nucleotides align to TRBD2. From germline, CDR1 is DFQATT and CDR2 SNEGSKA (reference sequence). V gave up 6 bases and J gave up 3 bases; unmatched junction bases: 8. The CDR3 length is 15 residues.

The rearrangement joins TRBV20-1 to TRBJ2-2; D is uncertain. The V end was cut by 1 base, the J end by 8 bases, with 11 bases between. Germline V CDR1 and CDR2: DFQATT, SNEGSKA (reference sequence). This CDR3 region has 13 residues. The CDR3 here is CSARGIGSGELFF. The CDR3 DNA reads TGCAGTGCTAGAGGAATAGGGTCGGGGGAGCTGTTTTTT.

This clonotype occurred a few times. The J gene is TRBJ2-1, the V gene TRBV5-1; 7 nucleotides agree with TRBD1. The CDR3 totals 15 residues. After removal of 3 bases from V and 3 bases from J, the junction contained 6 bases not matched to a gene. The germline CDR1 and CDR2 sequences are SGHRS and YFSETQ. CDR3 region: CASSSGQVVYNEQFF. DNA for the CDR3: TGCGCCAGCAGCTCTGGACAGGTGGTCTACAATGAGCAGTTCTTC.

This chain connects TRBV7-9 to TRBJ1-1, with TRBD1 matching 9 bases. The CDR3 length is 16 residues. J lost 4 bases, V lost 3 bases, and 9 bases had no gene match. The V gene's germline CDR1 is SEHNR and CDR2 FQNEAQ (reference sequence). CDR3 loop: CASSLALDRGSTEAFF. DNA of the CDR3: TGTGCCAGCAGCTTGGCTTTGGACAGGGGTTCCACTGAAGCTTTCTTT.

This clonotype has more than one count but fewer than ten. The genes are TRBV12-3 or TRBV12-4 and TRBJ2-3; 9 bases line up with TRBD2. This CDR3 is built from 14 residues. The V and J ends lost 6 bases and 4 bases, in that order; junction bases with no gene match: 5. The CDR3 protein is CASRRGTSPDTQYF. The CDR3 region has the DNA TGTGCCAGCAGGAGGGGGACTAGCCCAGATACGCAGTATTTT.

This clonotype was picked up one time. The rearrangement links TRBV12-3 or TRBV12-4 to TRBJ2-5; 7 bases are shared with TRBD2. The CDR3 length is 16 residues. The V and J ends lost 3 bases and 0 bases, in that order; junction bases with no gene match: 7. The CDR3 protein is CASSFGLAEYQETQYF. CDR3 in DNA: TGTGCCAGCAGTTTCGGGCTAGCGGAGTACCAAGAGACCCAGTACTTC.

This clonotype came up a few times. V usage is TRBV20-1 and J usage is TRBJ2-7; D ambiguous. Germline V CDR1 and CDR2: DFQATT, SNEGSKA (reference sequence). Trimming pared 2 bases from V and 1 base from J, leaving 15 bases between. CDR3 length: 15 amino acids. The CDR3 bases are TGCAGTGCTAGACCCCCTGGGGATTCGTCCTACGAGCAGTACTTC. Its protein is CSARPPGDSSYEQYF.

This clonotype was detected only a few times. This sequence joins TRBV6-1 and TRBJ2-4, with TRBD1 as a possible D gene (6 bases). This CDR3 is 14 amino acids long. Germline assignment: CDR1 MNHNS and CDR2 SASEGT. Between the trimmed V and J ends, which lost 2 bases and 7 bases, there was a span of 12 bases. The CDR3 region is CASSEFRQGNIQYF. The CDR3 DNA sequence: TGTGCCAGCAGTGAATTTAGGCAGGGGAACATTCAGTACTTC.

This clonotype was seen ten or more times. This chain connects TRBV5-1 to TRBJ2-3; TRBD2 matches at 14 bases. There are 16 residues in the CDR3. Germline V lookup: CDR1 SGHRS, CDR2 YFSETQ. With V trimmed by 4 bases and J by 2 bases, 3 bases remained unmatched. CDR3 sequence (DNA): TGCGCCAGCAGCAAGGGACTAGCGGGGGTCACAGATACGCAGTATTTT. This gives the protein CASSKGLAGVTDTQYF. The variable domain in full, with the rest retrieved from reference TRBV5-1 and TRBJ2-3, is KAGVTQTPRYLIKTRGQQVTLSCSPISGHRSVSWYQQTPGQGLQFLFEYFSETQRNKGNFPGRFSGRQFSNSRSEMNVSTLELGDSALYLCASSKGLAGVTDTQYFGPGTRLTVL.

This clonotype showed up just a few times. The chain has TRBV3-1 and TRBJ1-1, with D uncertain. V lost 1 base to trimming and J lost 1 base, with 13 bases between them. CDR1 and CDR2 from the germline V gene are LGHDT and YNNKEL (reference sequence). This CDR3 has 16 amino acids. In nucleotides, the CDR3 is TGTGCCAGCAGCCAAGTTGGCACAGTGAGGAACACTGAAGCTTTCTTT. It is translated as CASSQVGTVRNTEAFF.

This clonotype has a handful of counts. This rearrangement joins TRBV7-2 to TRBJ1-6, with 8 positions matching TRBD1. V lost 5 bases to trimming and J lost 5 bases; unmatched junction nucleotides: 5. The V gene's germline CDR1 is SGHTA and CDR2 FQGNSA. This CDR3 is 15 amino acids long. This CDR3 is CASSPWTGNNSPLHF. The CDR3 DNA sequence: TGTGCCAGCAGCCCCTGGACAGGGAATAATTCACCCCTCCACTTT.

For this clonotype: This sequence may be a read error, since a much larger clone differs from it by one base. The chain uses TRBV4-1 and TRBJ2-1, with no clear D. CDR3 length: 16 amino acids. Trimming took 0 bases from V and 7 from J, leaving 16 bases between them. CDR1 is MGHRA and CDR2 is YSYEKL in the germline V gene. The CDR3 loop is CASSQESAVRANEQFF. In DNA, the CDR3 is TGCGCCAGCAGCCAAGAATCGGCGGTAAGGGCGAATGAGCAGTTCTTC.